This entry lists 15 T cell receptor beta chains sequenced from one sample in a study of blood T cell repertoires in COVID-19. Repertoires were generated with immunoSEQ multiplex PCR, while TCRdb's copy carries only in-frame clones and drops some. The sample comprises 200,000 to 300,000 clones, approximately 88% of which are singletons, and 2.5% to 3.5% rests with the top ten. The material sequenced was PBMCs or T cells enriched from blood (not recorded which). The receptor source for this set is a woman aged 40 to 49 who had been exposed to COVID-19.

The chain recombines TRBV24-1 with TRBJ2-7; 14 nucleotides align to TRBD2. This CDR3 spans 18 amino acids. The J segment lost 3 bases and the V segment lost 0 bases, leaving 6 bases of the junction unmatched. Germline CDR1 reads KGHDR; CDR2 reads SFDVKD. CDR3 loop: CATSDLLFGLAGGYEQYV. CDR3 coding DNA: TGTGCCACCAGTGATTTGTTGTTTGGACTAGCGGGAGGCTACGAGCAGTACGTC.

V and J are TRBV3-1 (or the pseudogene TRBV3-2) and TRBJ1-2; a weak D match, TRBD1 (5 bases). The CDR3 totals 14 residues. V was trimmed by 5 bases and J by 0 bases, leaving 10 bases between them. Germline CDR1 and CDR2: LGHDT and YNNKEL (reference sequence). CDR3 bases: TGTGCCAGCAGCTACCGACAGCCTAACTATGGCTACACCTTC. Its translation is CASSYRQPNYGYTF.

CDR3 DNA sequence: TGTGCCAGCAGTTTATTATGGGGCAGGGGGCTTGAAAAACTGTTTTTT. Translating gives CASSLLWGRGLEKLFF. The chain employs TRBV28 and TRBJ1-4; 8 nucleotides agree with TRBD1. Trimming at V came to 1 base and at J to 7 bases, leaving 8 bases not matched to a gene. The CDR3 length is 16 residues. Germline CDR1 reads MDHEN; CDR2 reads SYDVKM. The full variable domain, completed using reference TRBV28 and TRBJ1-4, is DVKVTQSSRYLVKRTGEKVFLECVQDMDHENMFWYRQDPGLGLRLIYFSYDVKMKEKGDIPEGYSVSREKKERFSLILESASTNQTSMYLCASSLLWGRGLEKLFFGSGTQLSVL.

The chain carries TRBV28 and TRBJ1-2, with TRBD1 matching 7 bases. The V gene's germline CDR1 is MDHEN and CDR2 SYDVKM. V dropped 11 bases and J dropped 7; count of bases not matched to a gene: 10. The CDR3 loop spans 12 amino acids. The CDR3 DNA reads TGTGCCTCACAGGGGCCCTTCGGTGGCTACACCTTC. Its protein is CASQGPFGGYTF.

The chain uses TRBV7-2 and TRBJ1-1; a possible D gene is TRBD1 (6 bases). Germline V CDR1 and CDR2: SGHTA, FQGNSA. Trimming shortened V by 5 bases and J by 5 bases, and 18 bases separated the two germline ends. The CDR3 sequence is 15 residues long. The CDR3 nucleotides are TGTGCCAGCAGCCCTATGCAAGGGGGTTTGACTGAAGCTTTCTTT. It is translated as CASSPMQGGLTEAFF.

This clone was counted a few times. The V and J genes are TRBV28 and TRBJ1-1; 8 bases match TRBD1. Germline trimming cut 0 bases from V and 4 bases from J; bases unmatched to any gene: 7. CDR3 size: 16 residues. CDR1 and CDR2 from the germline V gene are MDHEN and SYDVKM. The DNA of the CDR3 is TGTGCCAGCAGTTTATGGAGACAGGGGTGGGGCACTGAAGCTTTCTTT. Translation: CASSLWRQGWGTEAFF. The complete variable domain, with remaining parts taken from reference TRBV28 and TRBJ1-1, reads DVKVTQSSRYLVKRTGEKVFLECVQDMDHENMFWYRQDPGLGLRLIYFSYDVKMKEKGDIPEGYSVSREKKERFSLILESASTNQTSMYLCASSLWRQGWGTEAFFGQGTRLTVV.

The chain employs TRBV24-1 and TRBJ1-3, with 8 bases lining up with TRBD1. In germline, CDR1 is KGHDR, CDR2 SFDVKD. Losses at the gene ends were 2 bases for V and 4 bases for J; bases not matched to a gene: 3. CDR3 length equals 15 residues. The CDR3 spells CATSDSRQGGNTIYF. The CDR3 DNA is TGTGCCACCAGTGATTCCCGACAGGGGGGAAACACCATATATTTT.

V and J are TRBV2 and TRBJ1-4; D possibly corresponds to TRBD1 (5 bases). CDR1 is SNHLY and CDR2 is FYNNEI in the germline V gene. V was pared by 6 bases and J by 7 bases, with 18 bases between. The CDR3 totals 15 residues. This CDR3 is CASSWGPGMIEKLFF. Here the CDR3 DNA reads TGTGCCAGCAGCTGGGGTCCAGGGATGATTGAAAAACTGTTTTTT.

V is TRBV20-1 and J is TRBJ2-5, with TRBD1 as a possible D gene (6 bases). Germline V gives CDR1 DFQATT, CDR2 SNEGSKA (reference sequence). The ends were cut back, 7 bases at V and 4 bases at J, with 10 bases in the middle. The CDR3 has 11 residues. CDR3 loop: CSDRVGETQYF. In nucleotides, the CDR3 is TGCAGTGACAGGGTTGGAGAGACCCAGTACTTC.

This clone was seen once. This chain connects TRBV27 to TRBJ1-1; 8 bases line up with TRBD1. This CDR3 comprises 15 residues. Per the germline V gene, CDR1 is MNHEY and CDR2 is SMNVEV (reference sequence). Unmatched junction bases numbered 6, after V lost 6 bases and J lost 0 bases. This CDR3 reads CASRTRQGLNTEAFF. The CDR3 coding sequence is TGTGCCAGCAGGACGAGACAGGGGCTGAACACTGAAGCTTTCTTT.

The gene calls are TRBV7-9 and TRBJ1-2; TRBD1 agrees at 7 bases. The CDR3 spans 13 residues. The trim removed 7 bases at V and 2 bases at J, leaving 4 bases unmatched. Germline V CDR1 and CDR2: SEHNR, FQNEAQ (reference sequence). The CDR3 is CASTLGQNYGYTF. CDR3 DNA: TGTGCCAGCACCTTGGGACAGAACTATGGCTACACCTTC. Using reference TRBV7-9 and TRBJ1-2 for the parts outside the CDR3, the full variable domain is DTGVSQNPRHKITKRGQNVTFRCDPISEHNRLYWYRQTLGQGPEFLTYFQNEAQLEKSRLLSDRFSAERPKGSFSTLEIQRTEQGDSAMYLCASTLGQNYGYTFGSGTRLTVV.

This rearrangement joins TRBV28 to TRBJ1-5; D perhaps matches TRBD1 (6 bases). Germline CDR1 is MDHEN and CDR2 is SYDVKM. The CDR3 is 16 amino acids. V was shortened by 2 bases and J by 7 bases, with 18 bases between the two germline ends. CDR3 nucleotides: TGTGCCAGCAGTTTAGGTACAGGGTCTCTTGGGCAGCCCCAGCATTTT. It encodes CASSLGTGSLGQPQHF.

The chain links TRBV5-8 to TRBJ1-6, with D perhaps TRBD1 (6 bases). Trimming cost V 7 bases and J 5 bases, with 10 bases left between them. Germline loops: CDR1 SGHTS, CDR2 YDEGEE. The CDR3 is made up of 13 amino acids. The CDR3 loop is CASHRVNNSPLHF. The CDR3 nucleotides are TGTGCCAGCCACAGGGTAAATAATTCACCCCTCCACTTT. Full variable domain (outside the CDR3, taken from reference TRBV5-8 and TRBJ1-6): EAGVTQSPTHLIKTRGQQATLRCSPISGHTSVYWYQQALGLGLQFLLWYDEGEERNRGNFPPRFSGRQFPNYSSELNVNALELEDSALYLCASHRVNNSPLHFGNGTRLTVT.

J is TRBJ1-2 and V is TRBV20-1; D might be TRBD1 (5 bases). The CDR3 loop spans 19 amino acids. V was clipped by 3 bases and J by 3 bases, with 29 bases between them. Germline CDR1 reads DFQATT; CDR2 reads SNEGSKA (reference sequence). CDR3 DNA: TGCAGTGCTAGTTCTTACGGGGGAGCCTTAAGCGGGTTGCACTATGGCTACACCTTC. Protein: CSASSYGGALSGLHYGYTF.

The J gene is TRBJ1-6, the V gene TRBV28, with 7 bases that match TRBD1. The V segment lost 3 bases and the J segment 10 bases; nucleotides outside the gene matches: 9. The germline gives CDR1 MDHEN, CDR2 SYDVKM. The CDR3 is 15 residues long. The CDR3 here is CASSFSRQGDSPLHF. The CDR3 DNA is TGTGCCAGCAGTTTCTCTAGGCAGGGGGACTCACCCCTCCACTTT. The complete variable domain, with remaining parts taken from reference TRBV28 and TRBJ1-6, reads DVKVTQSSRYLVKRTGEKVFLECVQDMDHENMFWYRQDPGLGLRLIYFSYDVKMKEKGDIPEGYSVSREKKERFSLILESASTNQTSMYLCASSFSRQGDSPLHFGNGTRLTVT.